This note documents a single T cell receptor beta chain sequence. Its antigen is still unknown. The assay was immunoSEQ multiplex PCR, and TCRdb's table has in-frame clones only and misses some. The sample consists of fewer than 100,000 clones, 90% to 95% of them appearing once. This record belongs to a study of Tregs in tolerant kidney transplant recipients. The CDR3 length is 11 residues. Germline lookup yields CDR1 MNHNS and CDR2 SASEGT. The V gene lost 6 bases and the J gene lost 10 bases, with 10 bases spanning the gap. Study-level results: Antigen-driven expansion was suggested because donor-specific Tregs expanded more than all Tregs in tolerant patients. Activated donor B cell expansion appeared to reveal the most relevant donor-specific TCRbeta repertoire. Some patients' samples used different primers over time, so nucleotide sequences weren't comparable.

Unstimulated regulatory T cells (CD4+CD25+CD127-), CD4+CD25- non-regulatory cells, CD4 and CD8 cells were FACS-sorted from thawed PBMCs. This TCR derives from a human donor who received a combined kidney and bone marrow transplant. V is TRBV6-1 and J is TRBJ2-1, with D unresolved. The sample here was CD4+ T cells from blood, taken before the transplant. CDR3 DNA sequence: TGTGCCAGCAGCCTCTCCGGGGAGCAGTTCTTC. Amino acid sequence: CASSLSGEQFF.